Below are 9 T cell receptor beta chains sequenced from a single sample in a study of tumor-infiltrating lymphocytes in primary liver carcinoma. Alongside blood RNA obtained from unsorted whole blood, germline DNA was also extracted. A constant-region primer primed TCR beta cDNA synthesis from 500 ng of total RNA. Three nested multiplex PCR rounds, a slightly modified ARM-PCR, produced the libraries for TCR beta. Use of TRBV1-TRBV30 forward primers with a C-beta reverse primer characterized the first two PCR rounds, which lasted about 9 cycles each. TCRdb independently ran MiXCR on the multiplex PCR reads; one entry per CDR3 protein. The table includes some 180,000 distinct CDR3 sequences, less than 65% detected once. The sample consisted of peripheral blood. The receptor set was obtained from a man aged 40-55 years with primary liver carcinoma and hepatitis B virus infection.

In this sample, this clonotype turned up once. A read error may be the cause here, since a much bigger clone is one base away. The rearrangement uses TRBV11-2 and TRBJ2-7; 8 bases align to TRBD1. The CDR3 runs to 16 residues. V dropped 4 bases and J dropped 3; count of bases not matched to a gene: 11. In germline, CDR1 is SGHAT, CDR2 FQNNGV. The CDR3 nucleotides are TGTGCCAGCAGCTCCGCCAGGACAGGGAGCTACTACGAGCAGTACTTC. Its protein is CASSSARTGSYYEQYF.

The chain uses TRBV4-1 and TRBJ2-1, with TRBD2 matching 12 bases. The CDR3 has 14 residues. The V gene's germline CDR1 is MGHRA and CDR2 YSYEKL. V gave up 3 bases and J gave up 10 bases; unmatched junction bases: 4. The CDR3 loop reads CASSQEGTSGEQFF. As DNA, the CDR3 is TGCGCCAGCAGCCAGGAAGGGACTAGCGGGGAGCAGTTCTTC.

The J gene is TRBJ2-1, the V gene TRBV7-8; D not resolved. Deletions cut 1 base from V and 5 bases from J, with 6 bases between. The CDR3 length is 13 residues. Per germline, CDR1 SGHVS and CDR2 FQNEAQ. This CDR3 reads CASSLGLHNEQFF. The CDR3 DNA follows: TGTGCCAGCAGCTTAGGCTTGCACAATGAGCAGTTCTTC.

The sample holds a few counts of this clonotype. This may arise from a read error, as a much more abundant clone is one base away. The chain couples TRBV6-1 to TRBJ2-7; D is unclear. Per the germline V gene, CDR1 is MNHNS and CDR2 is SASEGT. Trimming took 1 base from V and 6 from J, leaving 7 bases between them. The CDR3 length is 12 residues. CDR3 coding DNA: TGTGCCAGCAGTGAAGTGCTCGGCGAGCAGTACTTC. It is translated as CASSEVLGEQYF.

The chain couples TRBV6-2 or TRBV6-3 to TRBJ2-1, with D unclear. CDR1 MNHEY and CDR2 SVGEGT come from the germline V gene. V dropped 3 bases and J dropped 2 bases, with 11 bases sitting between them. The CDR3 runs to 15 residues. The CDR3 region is CASSYVGSPYNEQFF. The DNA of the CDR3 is TGTGCCAGCAGTTATGTGGGGTCGCCCTACAATGAGCAGTTCTTC.

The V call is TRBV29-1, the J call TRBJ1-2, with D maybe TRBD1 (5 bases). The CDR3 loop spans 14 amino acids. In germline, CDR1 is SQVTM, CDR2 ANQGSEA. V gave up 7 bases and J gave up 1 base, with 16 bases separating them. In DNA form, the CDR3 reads TGCAGCGATGAGTTGAGGGGTGGTAACTATGGCTACACCTTC. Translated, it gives CSDELRGGNYGYTF.

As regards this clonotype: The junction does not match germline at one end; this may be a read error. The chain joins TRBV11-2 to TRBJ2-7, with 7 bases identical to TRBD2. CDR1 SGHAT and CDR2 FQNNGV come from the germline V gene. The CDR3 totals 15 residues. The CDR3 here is CASSHKAGSAYEQYF. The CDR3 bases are TGTGCCAGCAGCCACAAAGCGGGATCCGCCTATGAGCAGTACTTC.

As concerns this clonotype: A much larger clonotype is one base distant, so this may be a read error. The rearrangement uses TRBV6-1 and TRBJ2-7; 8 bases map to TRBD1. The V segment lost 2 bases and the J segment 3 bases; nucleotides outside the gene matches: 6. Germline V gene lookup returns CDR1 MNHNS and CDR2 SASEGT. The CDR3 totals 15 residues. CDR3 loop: CASSEMGTGHYEQYV. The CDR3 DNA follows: TGTGCCAGCAGTGAAATGGGGACAGGTCACTACGAGCAGTACGTC.

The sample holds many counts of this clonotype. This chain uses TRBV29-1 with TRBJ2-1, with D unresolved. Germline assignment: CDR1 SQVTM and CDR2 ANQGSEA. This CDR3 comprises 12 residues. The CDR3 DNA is TGCAGGGGTGTGGGCTCCTACAATGAGCAGTTCTTC. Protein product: CRGVGSYNEQFF.